Below, one T cell receptor (beta chain) is given with its context. Antigen unknown. Amplification targeted TCR beta CDR3 regions from RNA transcripts. The HTBI primer set was used in a first-round RT-PCR of the TCR CDR3. TCRdb reprocessed the multiplex PCR reads via MiXCR and lists one record per CDR3 protein. Of 660,000 or so distinct CDR3 sequences listed, just under 45% are singletons. This record comes from a study of T cells in Graves' hyperthyroidism and ophthalmopathy. Study conclusions and caveats: Most thyroid clonotypes that were expanded above 0.001 also turned up in blood. Stable hyperthyroidism was told apart from ophthalmopathy by a model built on 13 V-J features. Ophthalmopathy was identified by the model a median about six months ahead of onset.

J was trimmed by 1 base and V by 5 bases; bases with no gene match: 8. The CDR3 sequence is 16 residues long. Germline V lookup: CDR1 SGHRS, CDR2 YFSETQ. The sequence was collected from an adult man with Graves' disease, either hyperthyroidism or ophthalmopathy (not recorded which). The material sequenced was peripheral blood or thyroid tissue (not recorded which). The chain joins TRBV5-1 to TRBJ1-3; TRBD1 matches 8 bases. CDR3 amino acids: CASRTSQGASGNTIYF. DNA for the CDR3: TGCGCCAGCAGGACTTCCCAGGGGGCTTCTGGAAACACCATATATTTT.